Sequencing of this T cell receptor beta chain was carried out in a study of blood T cell repertoires in COVID-19. Looking at the study overall: Sites in the United States, Italy and Spain provided acute and convalescent COVID-19 samples. The analysed material was cDNA or gDNA that came from T cells, B-cell-depleted T cells, or PBMCs.

Seattle patients were enrolled during active infection and followed longitudinally. This CDR3 region has 13 residues. The V end lost 3 bases, the J end lost 1 base, and 9 bases lay between the germline ends. The V gene's germline CDR1 is GTSNPN and CDR2 SVGIG (reference sequence). Authors' analysis steps: Counts of nucleated cells, estimated from reference gene primer amplification, were obtained. Assay: immunoSEQ multiplex PCR; the TCRdb copy retains only in-frame clones and omits some. V and J calls and clone size come straight from that table; D and trimming were deduced from the DNA. The table has around 360,000 clones, 87% seen once; the top ten hold about 9.4%.

The V and J genes are TRBV30 and TRBJ1-1; D gene unclear. Sequencing used peripheral blood. This TCR came from a woman aged 25 to 39 with COVID-19, enrolled during active disease. The CDR3 spells CAWREDGNTEAFF. CDR3 nucleotide sequence: TGTGCCTGGAGGGAGGACGGGAACACTGAAGCTTTCTTT. Using reference TRBV30 and TRBJ1-1 for the parts outside the CDR3, the full variable domain is SQTIHQWPATLVQPVGSPLSLECTVEGTSNPNLYWYRQAAGRGLQLLFYSVGIGQISSEVPQNLSASRPQDRQFILSSKKLLLSDSGFYLCAWREDGNTEAFFGQGTRLTVV.